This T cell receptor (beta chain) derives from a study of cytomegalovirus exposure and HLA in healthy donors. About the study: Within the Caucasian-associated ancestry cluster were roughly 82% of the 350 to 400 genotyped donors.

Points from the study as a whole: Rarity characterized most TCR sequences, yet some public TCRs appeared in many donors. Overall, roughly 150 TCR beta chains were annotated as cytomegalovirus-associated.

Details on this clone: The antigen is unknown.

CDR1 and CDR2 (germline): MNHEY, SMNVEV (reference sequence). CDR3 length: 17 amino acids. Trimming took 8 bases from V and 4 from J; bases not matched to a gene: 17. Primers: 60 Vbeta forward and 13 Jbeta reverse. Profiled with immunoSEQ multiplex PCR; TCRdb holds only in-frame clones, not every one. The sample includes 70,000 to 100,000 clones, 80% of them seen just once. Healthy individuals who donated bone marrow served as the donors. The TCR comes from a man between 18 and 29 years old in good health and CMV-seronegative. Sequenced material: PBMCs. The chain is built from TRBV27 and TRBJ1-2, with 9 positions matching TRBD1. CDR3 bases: TGTGCCAGCGCCTTCAAAGGTTGGGACAGGGCCCTCTATGGCTACACCTTC. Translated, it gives CASAFKGWDRALYGYTF.